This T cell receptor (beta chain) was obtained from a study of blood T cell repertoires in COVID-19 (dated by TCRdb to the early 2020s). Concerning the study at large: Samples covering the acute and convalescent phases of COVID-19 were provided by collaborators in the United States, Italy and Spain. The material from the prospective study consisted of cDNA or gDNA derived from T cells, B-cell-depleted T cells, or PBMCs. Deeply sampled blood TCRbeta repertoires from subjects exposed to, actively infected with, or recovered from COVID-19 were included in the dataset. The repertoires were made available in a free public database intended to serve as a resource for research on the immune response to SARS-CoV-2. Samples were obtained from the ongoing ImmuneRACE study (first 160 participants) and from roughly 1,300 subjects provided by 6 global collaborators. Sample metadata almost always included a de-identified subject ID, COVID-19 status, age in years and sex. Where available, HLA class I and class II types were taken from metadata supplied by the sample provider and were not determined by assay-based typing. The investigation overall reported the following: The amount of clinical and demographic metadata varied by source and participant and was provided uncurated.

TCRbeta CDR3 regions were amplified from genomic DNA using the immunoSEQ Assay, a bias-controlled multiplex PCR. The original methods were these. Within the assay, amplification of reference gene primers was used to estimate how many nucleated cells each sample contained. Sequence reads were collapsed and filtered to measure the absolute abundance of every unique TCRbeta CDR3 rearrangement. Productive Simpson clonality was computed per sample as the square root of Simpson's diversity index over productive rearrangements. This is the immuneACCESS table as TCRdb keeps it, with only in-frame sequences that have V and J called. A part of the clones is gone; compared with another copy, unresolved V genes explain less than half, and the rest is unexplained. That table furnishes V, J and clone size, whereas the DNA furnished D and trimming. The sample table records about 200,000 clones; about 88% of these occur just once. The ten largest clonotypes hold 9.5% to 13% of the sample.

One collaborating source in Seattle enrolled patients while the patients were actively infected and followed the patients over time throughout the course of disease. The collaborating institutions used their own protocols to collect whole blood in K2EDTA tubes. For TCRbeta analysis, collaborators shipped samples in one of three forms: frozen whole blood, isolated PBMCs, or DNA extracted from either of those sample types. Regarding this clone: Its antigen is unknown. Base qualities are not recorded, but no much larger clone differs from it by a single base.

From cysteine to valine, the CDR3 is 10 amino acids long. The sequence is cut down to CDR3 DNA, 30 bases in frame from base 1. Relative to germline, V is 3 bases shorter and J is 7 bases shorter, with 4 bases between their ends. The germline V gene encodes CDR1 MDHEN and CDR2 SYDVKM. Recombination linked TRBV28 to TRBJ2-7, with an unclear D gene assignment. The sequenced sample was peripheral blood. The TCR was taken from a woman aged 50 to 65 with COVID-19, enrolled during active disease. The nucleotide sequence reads TGTGCCAGCAGTTTGGAGGAGCAGTACGTC. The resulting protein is CASSLEEQYV.